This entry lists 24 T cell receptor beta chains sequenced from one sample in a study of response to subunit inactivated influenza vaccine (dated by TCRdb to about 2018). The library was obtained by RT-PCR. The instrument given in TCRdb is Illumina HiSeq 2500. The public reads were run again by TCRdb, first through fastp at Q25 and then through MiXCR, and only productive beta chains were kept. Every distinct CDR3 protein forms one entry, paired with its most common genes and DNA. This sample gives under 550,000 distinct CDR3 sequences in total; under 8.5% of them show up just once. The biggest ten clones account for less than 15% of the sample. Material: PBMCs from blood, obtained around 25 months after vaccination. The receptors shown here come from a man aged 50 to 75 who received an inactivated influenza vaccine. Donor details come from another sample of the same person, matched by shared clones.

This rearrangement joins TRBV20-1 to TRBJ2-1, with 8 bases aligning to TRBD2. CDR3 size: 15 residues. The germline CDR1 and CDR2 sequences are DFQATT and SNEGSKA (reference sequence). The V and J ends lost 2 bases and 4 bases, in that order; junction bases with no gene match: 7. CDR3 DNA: TGCAGTGCTAGACCTCTCGCGGGGGGTTACAATGAGCAGTTCTTC. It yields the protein CSARPLAGGYNEQFF.

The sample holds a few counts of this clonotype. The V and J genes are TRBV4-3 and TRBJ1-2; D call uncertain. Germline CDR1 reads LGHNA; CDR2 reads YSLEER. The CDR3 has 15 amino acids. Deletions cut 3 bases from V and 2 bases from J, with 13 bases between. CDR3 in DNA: TGCGCCAGCAGCCACCCTGTTAAAGGGAACTATGGCTACACCTTC. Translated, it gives CASSHPVKGNYGYTF.

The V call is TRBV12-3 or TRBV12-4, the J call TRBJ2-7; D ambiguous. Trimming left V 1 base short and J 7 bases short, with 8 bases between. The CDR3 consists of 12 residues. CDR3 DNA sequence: TGTGCCAGCAGTTTAGACATCGGAGAGCAGTACTTC. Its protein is CASSLDIGEQYF.

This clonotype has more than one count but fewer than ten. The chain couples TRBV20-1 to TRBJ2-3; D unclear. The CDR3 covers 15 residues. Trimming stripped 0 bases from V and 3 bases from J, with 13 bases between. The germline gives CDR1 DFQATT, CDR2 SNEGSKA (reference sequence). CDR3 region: CSARETAPRTDTQYF. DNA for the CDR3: TGCAGTGCTAGAGAGACCGCCCCTAGGACAGATACGCAGTATTTT.

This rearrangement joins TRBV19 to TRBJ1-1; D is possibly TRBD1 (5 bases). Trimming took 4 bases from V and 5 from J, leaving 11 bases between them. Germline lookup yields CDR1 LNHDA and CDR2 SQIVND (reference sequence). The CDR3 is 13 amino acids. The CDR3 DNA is TGTGCCAGTAGTAAAGGACGGGGGACTGAAGCTTTCTTT. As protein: CASSKGRGTEAFF. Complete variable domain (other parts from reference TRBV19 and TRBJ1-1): DGGITQSPKYLFRKEGQNVTLSCEQNLNHDAMYWYRQDPGQGLRLIYYSQIVNDFQKGDIAEGYSVSREKKESFPLTVTSAQKNPTAFYLCASSKGRGTEAFFGQGTRLTVV.

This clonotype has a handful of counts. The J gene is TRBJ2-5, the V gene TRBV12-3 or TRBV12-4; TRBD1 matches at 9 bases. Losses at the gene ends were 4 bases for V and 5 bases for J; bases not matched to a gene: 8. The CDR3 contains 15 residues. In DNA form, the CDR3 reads TGTGCCAGCAGTTCTAGGACAGGGGTAGTGGAGACCCAGTACTTC. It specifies CASSSRTGVVETQYF.

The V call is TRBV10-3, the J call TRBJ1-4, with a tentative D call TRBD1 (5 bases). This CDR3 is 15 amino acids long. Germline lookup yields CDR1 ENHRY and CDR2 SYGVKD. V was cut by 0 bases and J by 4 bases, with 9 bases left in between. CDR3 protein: CAISESGQSNEKLFF. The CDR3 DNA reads TGTGCCATCAGTGAGTCGGGGCAGAGTAATGAAAAACTGTTTTTT.

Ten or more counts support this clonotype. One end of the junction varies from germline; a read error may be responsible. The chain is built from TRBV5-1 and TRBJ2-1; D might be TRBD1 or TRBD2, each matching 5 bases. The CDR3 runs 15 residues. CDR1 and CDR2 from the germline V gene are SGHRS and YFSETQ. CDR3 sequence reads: CASSLGGTRYSEQFF. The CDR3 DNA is TGCGCCAGCAGCTTGGGGGGGACGAGGTACAGTGAGCAGTTCTTC.

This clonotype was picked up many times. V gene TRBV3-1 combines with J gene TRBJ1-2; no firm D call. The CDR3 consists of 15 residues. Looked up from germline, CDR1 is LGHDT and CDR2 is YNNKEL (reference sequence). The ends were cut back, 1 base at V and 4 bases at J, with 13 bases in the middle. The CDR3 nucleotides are TGTGCCAGCAGCCAAGGCCCCCGTGGAACCTATGGCTACACCTTC. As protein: CASSQGPRGTYGYTF.

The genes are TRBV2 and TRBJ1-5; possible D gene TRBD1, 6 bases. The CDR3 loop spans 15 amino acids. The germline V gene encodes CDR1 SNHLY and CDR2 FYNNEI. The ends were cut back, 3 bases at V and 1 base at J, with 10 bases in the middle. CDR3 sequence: CASSDGGGSNQPQHF. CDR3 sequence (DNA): TGTGCCAGCAGTGACGGGGGCGGAAGCAATCAGCCCCAGCATTTT.

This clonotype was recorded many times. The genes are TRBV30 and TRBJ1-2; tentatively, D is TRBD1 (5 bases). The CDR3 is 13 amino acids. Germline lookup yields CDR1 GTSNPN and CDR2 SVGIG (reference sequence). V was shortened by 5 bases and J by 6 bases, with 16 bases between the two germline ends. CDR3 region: CAWPGVAGHGYTF. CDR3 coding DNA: TGTGCCTGGCCGGGTGTAGCGGGGCATGGCTACACCTTC.

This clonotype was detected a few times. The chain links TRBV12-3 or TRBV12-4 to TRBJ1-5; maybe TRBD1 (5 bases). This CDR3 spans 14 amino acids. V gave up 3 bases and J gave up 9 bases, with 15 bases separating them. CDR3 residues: CASSFGTGIWPQHF. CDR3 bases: TGTGCCAGCAGTTTTGGCACAGGCATCTGGCCCCAGCATTTT.

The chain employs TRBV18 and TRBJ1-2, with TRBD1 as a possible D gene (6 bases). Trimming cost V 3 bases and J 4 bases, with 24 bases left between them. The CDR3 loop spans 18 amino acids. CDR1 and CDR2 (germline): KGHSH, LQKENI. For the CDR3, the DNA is TGTGCCAGCTCACCCCCTGGTGGGACACCGGGGGCTCGCTATGGCTACACCTTC. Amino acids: CASSPPGGTPGARYGYTF.

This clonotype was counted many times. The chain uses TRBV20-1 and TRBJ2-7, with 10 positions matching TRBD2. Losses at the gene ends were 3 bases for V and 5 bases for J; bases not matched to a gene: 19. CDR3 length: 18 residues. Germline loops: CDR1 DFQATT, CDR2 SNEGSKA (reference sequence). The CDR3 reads CSASGPSTQRGGLNEQYF. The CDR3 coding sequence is TGCAGTGCTAGCGGGCCCTCCACCCAGCGGGGGGGCCTCAACGAGCAGTACTTC.

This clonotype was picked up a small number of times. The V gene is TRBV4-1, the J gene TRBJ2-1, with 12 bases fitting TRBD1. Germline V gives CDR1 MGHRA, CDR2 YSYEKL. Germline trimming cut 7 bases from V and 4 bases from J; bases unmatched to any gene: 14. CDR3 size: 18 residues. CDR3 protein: CASTRGTGGPGGYNEQFF. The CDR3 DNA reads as TGCGCCAGCACCCGGGGGACAGGGGGCCCAGGGGGGTACAATGAGCAGTTCTTC.

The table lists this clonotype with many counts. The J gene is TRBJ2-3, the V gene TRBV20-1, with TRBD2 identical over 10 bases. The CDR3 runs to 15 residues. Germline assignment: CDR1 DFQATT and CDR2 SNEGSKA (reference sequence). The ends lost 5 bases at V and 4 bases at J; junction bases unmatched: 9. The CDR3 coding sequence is TGCAGTGCTGGGCCTAGCGGGAGAATCCCAGATACGCAGTATTTT. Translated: CSAGPSGRIPDTQYF.

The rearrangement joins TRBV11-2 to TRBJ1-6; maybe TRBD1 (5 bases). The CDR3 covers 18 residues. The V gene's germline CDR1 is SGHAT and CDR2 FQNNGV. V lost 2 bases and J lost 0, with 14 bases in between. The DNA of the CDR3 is TGTGCCAGCAGCTTAATGGCAGGGCTAAGCTCCTATAATTCACCCCTCCACTTT. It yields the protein CASSLMAGLSSYNSPLHF. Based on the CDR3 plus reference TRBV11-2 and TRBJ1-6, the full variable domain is EAGVAQSPRYKIIEKRQSVAFWCNPISGHATLYWYQQILGQGPKLLIQFQNNGVVDDSQLPKDRFSAERLKGVDSTLKIQPAKLEDSAVYLCASSLMAGLSSYNSPLHFGNGTRLTVT.

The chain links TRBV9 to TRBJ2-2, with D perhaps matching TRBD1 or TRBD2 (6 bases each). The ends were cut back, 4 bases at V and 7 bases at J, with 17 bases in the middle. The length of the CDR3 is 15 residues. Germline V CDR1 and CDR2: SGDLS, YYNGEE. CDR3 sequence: CASSPRPGAGGELFF. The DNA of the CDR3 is TGTGCCAGCAGCCCCCGCCCGGGGGCTGGCGGGGAGCTGTTTTTT.

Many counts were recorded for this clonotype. CDR3 sequence reads: CASSLSPSGAGDTQYF. CDR3 sequence (DNA): TGTGCCAGCAGTTTATCCCCTTCGGGAGCCGGAGATACGCAGTATTTT. The chain is built from TRBV12-3 or TRBV12-4 and TRBJ2-3; TRBD2 is a possible D gene (6 bases). The CDR3 loop spans 16 amino acids. Trimming left V 2 bases short and J 5 bases short, with 17 bases between.

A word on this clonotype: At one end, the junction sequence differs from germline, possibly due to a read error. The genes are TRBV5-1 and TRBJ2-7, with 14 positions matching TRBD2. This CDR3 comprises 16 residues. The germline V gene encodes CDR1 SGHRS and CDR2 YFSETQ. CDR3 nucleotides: TGCGCCAGCAGCTCAGCCGGGACTAGCGGGAGTTTAGAGCAGTACTTT. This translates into CASSSAGTSGSLEQYF.

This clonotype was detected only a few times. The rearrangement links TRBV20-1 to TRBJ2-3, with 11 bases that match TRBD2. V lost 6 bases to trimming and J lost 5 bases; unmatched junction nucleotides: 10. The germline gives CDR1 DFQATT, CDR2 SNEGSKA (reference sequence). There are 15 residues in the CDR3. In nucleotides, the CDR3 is TGCAGTGCCCAACAACTAGCGGGAGTGGTAGATACGCAGTATTTT. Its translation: CSAQQLAGVVDTQYF.

As DNA, the CDR3 is TGCAGTGCTAGAGCGGCTCAGGGCGGGGACACTGAAGCTTTCTTT. This encodes CSARAAQGGDTEAFF. The chain carries TRBV20-1 and TRBJ1-1; possible D gene TRBD1, 5 bases. The V and J ends lost 1 base and 3 bases respectively, with 15 bases between them. This CDR3 contains 15 residues. The germline gives CDR1 DFQATT, CDR2 SNEGSKA (reference sequence).

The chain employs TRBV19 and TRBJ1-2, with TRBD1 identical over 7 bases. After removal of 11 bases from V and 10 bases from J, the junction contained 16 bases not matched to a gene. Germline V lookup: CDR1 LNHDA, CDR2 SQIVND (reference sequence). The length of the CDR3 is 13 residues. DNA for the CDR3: TGTGCCGCACGCCCCAGGGGGGAGATGGTCTACACCTTC. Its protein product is CAARPRGEMVYTF.

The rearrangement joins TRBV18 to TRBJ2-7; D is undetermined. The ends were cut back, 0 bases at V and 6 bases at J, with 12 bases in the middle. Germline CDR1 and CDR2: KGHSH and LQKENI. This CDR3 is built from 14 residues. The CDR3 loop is CASSPPVGSAEQYF. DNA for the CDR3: TGTGCCAGCTCACCACCGGTGGGATCCGCCGAGCAGTACTTC.